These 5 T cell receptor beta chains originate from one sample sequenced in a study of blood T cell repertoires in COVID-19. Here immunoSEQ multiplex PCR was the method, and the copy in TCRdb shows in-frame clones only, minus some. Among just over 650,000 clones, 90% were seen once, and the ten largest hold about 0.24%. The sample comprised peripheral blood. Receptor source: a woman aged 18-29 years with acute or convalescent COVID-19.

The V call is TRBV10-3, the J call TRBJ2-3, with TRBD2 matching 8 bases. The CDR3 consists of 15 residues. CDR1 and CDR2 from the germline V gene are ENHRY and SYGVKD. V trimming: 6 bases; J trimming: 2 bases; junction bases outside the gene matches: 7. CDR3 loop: CAISTGGEPTDTQYF. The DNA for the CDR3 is TGTGCCATCAGCACCGGGGGGGAGCCCACAGATACGCAGTATTTT.

The chain's CDR3 is CASSLGFHSGDEKLFF. As DNA, the CDR3 is TGTGCCAGCAGCTTGGGTTTCCATTCAGGGGATGAAAAACTGTTTTTT. J is TRBJ1-4 and V is TRBV5-8, with a tentative D call TRBD1 (6 bases). The CDR3 sequence is 16 residues long. Trimming left V 0 bases short and J 6 bases short, with 15 bases between. CDR1 and CDR2 from the germline V gene are SGHTS and YDEGEE.

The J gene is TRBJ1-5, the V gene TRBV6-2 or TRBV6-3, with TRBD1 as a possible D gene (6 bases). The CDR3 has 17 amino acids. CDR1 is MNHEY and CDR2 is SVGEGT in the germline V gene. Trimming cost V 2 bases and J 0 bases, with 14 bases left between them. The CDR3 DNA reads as TGTGCCAGCAGTTACGGGGGCGAAATATATAGCAATCAGCCCCAGCATTTT. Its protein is CASSYGGEIYSNQPQHF.

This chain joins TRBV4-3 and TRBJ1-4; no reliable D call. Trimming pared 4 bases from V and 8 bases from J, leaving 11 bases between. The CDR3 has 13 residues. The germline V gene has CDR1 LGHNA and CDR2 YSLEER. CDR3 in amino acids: CASSRGHGEKLFF. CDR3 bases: TGCGCCAGCAGCCGAGGTCACGGGGAAAAACTGTTTTTT.

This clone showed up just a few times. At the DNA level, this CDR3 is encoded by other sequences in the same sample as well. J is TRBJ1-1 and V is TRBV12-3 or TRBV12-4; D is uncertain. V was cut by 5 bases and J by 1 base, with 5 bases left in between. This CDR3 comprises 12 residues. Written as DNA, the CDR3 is TGTGCCAGCAGTCGGGGGAACACTGAAGCTTTCTTT. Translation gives CASSRGNTEAFF.